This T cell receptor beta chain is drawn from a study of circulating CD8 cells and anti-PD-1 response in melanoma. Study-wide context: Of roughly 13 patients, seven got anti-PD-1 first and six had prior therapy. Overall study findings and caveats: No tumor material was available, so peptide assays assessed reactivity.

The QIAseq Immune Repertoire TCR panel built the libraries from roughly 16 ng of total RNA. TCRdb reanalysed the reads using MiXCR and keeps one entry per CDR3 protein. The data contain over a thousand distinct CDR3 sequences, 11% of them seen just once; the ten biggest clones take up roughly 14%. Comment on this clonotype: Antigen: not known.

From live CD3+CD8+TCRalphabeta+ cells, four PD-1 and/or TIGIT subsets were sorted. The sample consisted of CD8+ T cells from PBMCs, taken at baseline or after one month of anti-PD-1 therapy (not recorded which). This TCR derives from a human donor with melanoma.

CDR3 in DNA: TGTGCCAGTAGTATCTGGTCAGGGCCTAATAGCAATCAGCCCCAGCATTTT. This sequence encodes CASSIWSGPNSNQPQHF. The rearrangement links TRBV19 to TRBJ1-5; tentatively, D is TRBD1 (5 bases). In germline, CDR1 is LNHDA, CDR2 SQIVND (reference sequence). V lost 3 bases to trimming and J lost 0 bases, with 15 bases between them. The CDR3 is made up of 17 amino acids.